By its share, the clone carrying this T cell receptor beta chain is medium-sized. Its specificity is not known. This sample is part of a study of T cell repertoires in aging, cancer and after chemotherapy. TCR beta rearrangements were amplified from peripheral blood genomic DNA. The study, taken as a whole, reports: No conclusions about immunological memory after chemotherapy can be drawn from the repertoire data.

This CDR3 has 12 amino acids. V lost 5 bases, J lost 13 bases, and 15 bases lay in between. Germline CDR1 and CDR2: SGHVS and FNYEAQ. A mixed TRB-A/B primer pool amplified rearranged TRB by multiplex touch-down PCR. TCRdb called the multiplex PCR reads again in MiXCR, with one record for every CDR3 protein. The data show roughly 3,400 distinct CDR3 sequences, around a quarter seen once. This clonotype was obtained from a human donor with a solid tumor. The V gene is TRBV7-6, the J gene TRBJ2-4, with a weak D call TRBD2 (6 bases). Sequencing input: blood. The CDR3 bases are TGTGCCAGCAGCCAAAGTAGCGGTCGGCAGTACTTC. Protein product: CASSQSSGRQYF.